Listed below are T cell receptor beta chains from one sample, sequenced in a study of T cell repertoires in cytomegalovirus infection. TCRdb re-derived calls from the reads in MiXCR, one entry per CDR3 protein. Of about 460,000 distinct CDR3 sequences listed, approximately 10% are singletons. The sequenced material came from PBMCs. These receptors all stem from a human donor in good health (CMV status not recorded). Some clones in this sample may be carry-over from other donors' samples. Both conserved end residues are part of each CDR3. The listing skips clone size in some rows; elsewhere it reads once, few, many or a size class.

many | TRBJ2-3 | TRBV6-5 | CASSFTGTSLRADTQYF
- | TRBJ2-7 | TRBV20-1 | CSARDIRQTYEQYF
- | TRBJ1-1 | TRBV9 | CASSVGVGAYTEAFF
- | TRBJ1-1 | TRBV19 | CASSIEQANPEAFF
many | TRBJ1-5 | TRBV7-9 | CASSVSTGSGNQPQHF
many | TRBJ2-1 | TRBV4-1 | CASSHPTGRGTYNEQFF
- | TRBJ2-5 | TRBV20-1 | CSARGSTGGRETQYF
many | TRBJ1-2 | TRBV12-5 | CASGPTGTGGLYGYTF
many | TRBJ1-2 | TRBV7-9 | CASSLVRGGFDGYTF
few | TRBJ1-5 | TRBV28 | CASSFVGGSQPQHF
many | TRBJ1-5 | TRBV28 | CASSLGGGGSHQPQHF
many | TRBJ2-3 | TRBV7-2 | CASSRRADTQYF
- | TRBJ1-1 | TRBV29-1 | CSVEALPSTNTEAFF
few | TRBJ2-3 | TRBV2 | CASSPLRSTDTQYF
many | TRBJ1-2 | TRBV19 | CACSGRGRGYGYTF